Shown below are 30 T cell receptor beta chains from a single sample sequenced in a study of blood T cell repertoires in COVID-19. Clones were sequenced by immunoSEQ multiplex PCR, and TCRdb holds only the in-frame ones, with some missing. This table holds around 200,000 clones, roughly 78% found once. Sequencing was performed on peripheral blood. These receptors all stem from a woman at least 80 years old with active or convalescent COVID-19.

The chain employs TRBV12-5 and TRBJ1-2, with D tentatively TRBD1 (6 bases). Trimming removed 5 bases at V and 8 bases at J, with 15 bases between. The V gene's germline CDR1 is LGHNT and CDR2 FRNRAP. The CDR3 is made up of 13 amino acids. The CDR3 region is CASGQQGSQGYTF. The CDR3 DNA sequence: TGTGCTAGTGGTCAACAGGGAAGTCAAGGCTACACCTTC. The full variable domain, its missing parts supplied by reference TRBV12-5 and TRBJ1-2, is DARVTQTPRHKVTEMGQEVTMRCQPILGHNTVFWYRQTMMQGLELLAYFRNRAPLDDSGMPKDRFSAEMPDATLATLKIQPSEPRDSAVYFCASGQQGSQGYTFGSGTRLTVV.

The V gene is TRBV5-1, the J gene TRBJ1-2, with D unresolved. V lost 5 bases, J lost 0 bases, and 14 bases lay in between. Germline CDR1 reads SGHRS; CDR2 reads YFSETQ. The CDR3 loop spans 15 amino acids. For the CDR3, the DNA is TGCGCCAGCAGGCGGGATAGTTCCGCTAACTATGGCTACACCTTC. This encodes CASRRDSSANYGYTF.

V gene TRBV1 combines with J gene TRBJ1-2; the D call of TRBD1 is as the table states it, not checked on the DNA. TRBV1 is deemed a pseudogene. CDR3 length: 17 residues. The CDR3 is CTSSQDDDRRANYGYTF. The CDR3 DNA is TGCACCAGCAGCCAAGATGATGACAGGCGAGCTAACTATGGCTACACCTTC.

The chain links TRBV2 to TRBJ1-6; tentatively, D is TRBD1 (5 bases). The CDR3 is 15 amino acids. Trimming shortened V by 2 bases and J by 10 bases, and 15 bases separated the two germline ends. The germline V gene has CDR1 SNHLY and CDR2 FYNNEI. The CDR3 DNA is TGTGCCAGCAGTGAACTAGACAGATTGAGATCACCCCTCCACTTT. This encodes CASSELDRLRSPLHF.

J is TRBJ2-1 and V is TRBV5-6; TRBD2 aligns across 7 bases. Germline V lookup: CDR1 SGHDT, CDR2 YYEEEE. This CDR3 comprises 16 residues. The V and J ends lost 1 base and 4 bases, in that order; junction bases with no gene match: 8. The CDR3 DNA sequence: TGTGCCAGCAGCTTGTTTGCGAGCGGGGATTACAATGAGCAGTTCTTC. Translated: CASSLFASGDYNEQFF.

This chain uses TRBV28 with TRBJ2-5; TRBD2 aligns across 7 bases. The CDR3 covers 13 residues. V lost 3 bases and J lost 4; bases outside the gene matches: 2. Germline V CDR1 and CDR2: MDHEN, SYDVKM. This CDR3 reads CASSFGGGETQYF. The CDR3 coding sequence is TGTGCCAGCAGTTTTGGGGGGGGAGAGACCCAGTACTTC.

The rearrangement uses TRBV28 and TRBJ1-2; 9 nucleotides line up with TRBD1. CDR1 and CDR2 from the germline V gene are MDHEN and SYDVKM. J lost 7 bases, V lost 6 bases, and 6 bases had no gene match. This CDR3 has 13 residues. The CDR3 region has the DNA TGTGCCAGCAGGGACAGGGGCCTTGGTGGCTACACCTTC. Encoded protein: CASRDRGLGGYTF.

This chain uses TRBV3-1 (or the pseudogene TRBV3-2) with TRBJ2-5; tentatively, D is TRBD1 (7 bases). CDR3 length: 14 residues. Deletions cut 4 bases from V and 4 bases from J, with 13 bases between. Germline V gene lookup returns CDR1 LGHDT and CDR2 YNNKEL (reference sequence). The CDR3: CASSPSGGGETQYF. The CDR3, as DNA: TGTGCCAGCAGCCCCTCAGGGGGAGGAGAGACCCAGTACTTC.

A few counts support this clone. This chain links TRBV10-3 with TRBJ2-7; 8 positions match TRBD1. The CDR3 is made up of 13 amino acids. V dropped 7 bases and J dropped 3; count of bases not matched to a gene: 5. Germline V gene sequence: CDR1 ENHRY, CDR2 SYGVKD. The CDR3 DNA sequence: TGTGCCATCAAGGGACAGGCAGGCTACGAGCAGTACTTC. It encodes CAIKGQAGYEQYF.

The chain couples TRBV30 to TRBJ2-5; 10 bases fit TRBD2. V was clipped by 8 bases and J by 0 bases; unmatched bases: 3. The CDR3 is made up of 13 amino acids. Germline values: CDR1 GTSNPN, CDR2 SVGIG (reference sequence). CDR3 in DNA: TGTGCCAGAGCGGGGGGGTACCAAGAGACCCAGTACTTC. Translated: CARAGGYQETQYF.

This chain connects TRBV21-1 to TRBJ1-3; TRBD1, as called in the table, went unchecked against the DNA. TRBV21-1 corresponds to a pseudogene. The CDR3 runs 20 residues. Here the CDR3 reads CASSKRRDSRGRLPYLPIYF. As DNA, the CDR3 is TGTGCCAGCAGCAAAAGACGGGACAGTAGGGGTCGGCTACCATATCTCCCCATATATTTT.

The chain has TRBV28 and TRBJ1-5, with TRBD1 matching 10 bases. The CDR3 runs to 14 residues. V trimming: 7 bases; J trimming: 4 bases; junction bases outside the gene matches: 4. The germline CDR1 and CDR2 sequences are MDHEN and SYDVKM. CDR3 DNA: TGTGCCAGCACCGACAGGGGGCTTAATCAGCCCCAGCATTTT. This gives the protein CASTDRGLNQPQHF.

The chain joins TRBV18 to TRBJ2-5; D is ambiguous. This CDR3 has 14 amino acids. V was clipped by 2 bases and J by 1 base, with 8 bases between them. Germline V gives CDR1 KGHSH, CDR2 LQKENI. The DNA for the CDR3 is TGTGCCAGCTCACCAATCAGGTCCCAAGAGACCCAGTACTTC. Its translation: CASSPIRSQETQYF. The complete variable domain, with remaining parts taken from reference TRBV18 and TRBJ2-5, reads NAGVMQNPRHLVRRRGQEARLRCSPMKGHSHVYWYRQLPEEGLKFMVYLQKENIIDESGMPKERFSAEFPKEGPSILRIQQVVRGDSAAYFCASSPIRSQETQYFGPGTRLLVL.

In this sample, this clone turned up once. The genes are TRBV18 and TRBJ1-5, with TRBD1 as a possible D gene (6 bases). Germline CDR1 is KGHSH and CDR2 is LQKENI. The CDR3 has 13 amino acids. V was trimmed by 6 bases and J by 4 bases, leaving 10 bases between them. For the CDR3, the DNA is TGTGCCAGCTCTCTGGACAGAAATCAGCCCCAGCATTTT. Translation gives CASSLDRNQPQHF.

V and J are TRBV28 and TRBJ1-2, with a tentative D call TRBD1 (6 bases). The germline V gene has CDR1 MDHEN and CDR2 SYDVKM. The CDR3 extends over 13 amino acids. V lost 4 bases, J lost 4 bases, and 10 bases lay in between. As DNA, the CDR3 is TGTGCCAGCAGTTCAACAGGGACCTATGGCTACACCTTC. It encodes CASSSTGTYGYTF.

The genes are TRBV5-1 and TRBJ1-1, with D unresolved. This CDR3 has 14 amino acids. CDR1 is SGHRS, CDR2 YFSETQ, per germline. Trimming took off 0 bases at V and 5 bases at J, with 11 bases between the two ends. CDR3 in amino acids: CASSLGALATEAFF. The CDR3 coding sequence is TGCGCCAGCAGCTTGGGAGCGTTGGCGACTGAAGCTTTCTTT.

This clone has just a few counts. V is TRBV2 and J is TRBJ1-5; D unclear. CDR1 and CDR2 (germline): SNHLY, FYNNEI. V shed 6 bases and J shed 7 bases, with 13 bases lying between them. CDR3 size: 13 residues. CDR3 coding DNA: TGTGCCAGCAGGACATATGGGCCACAGCCCCAGCATTTT. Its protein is CASRTYGPQPQHF.

The CDR3 sequence: CASSSRAGGTDTQYF. CDR3 nucleotide sequence: TGCGCCAGCAGCTCCCGAGCGGGGGGCACAGATACGCAGTATTTT. The rearrangement links TRBV5-1 to TRBJ2-3; 8 bases are a match to TRBD2. Germline loops: CDR1 SGHRS, CDR2 YFSETQ. This CDR3 spans 15 amino acids. J lost 1 base, V lost 3 bases, and 4 bases had no gene match.

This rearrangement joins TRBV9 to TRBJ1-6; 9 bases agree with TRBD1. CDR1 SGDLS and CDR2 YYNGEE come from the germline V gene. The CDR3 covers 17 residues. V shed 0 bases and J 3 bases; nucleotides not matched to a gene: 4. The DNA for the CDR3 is TGTGCCAGCAGCGTAGGAACAGGGGGCGGCTATAATTCACCCCTCCACTTT. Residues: CASSVGTGGGYNSPLHF. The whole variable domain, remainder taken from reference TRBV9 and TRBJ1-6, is DSGVTQTPKHLITATGQRVTLRCSPRSGDLSVYWYQQSLDQGLQFLIQYYNGEERAKGNILERFSAQQFPDLHSELNLSSLELGDSALYFCASSVGTGGGYNSPLHFGNGTRLTVT.

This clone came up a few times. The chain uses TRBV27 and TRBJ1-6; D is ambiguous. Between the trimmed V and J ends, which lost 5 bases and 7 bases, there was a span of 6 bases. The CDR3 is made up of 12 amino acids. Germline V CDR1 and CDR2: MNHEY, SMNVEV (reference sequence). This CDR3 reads CASSPLNSPLHF. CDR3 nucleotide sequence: TGTGCCAGCAGTCCCTTGAATTCACCCCTCCACTTT.

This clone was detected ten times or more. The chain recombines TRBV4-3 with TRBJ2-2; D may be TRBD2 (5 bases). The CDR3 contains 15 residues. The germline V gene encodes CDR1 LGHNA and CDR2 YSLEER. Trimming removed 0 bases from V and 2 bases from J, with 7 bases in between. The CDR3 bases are TGCGCCAGCAGCCAAGAGCGGGCCAACACCGGGGAGCTGTTTTTT. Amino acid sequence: CASSQERANTGELFF.

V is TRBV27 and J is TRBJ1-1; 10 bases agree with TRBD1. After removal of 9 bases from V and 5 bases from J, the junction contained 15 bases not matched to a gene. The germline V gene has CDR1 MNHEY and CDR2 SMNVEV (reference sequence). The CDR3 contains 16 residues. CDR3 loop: CASVRTGGFVWTEAFF. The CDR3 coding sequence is TGTGCCAGTGTACGGACAGGGGGTTTCGTGTGGACTGAAGCTTTCTTT.

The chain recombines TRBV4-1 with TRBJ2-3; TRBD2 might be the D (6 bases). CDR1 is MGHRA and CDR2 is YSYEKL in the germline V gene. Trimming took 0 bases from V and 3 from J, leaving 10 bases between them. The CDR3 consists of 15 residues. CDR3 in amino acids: CASSQDWAGTDTQYF. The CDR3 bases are TGCGCCAGCAGCCAAGATTGGGCGGGGACAGATACGCAGTATTTT.

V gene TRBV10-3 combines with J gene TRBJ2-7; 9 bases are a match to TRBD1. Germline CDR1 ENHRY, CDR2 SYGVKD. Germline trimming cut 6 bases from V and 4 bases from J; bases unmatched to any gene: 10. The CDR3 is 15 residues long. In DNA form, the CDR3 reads TGTGCCATCAGCTTTGGGACAGGGAGTGGATACGAGCAGTACTTC. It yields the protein CAISFGTGSGYEQYF.

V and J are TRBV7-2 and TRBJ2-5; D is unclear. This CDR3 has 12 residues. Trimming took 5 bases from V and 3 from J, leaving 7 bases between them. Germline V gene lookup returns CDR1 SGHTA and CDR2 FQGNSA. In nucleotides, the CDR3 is TGTGCCAGCAGCATCACGGAAGAGACCCAGTACTTC. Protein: CASSITEETQYF.

CDR3 sequence (DNA): TGTGCCAGCAACTTAGAAAGGGCCCAGGGCACAGAAGCTTTCTTT. Translating gives CASNLERAQGTEAFF. The chain combines TRBV6-5 with TRBJ1-1; a possible D gene is TRBD1 (5 bases). V lost 7 bases and J 8 bases, leaving 23 bases between the germline ends. This CDR3 comprises 15 residues. Germline V lookup: CDR1 MNHEY, CDR2 SVGAGI.

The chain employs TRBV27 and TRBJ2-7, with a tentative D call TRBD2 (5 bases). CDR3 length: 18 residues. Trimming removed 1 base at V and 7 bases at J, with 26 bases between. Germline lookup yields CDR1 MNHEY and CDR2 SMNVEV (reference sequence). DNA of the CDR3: TGTGCCAGCAGTTTATACGGGAAATATGATCATTTGGTCTCGGAGCAGTACTTC. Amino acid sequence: CASSLYGKYDHLVSEQYF.

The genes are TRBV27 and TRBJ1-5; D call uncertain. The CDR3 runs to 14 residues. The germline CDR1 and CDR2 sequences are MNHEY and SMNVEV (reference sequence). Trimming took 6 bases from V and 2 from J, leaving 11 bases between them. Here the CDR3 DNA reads TGTGCCAGCAGCGCACGACTTGGCAATCAGCCCCAGCATTTT. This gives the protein CASSARLGNQPQHF.

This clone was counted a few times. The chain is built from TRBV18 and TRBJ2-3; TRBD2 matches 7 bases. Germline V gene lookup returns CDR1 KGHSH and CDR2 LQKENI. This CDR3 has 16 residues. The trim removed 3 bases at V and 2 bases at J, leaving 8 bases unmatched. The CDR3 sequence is CASSPRGAGYTDTQYF. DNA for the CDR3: TGTGCCAGCTCACCCCGGGGAGCGGGGTACACAGATACGCAGTATTTT.

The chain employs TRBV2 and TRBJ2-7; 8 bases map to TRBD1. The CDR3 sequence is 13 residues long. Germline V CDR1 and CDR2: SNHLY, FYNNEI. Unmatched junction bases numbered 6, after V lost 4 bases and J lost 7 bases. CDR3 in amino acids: CASSVTGAGEQYF. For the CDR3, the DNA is TGTGCCAGCAGTGTGACAGGGGCAGGAGAGCAGTACTTC. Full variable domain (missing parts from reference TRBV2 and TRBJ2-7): EPEVTQTPSHQVTQMGQEVILRCVPISNHLYFYWYRQILGQKVEFLVSFYNNEISEKSEIFDDQFSVERPDGSNFTLKIRSTKLEDSAMYFCASSVTGAGEQYFGPGTRLTVT.